This record concerns one TCR beta chain sequence. It has no known antigen specificity. The sample holds no much larger clone one base away, and base qualities are not on file. The sample is drawn from a study of blood T cell repertoires in COVID-19 (TCRdb year 2020). In the study overall: Samples covering the acute and convalescent phases of COVID-19 were provided by collaborators in the United States, Italy and Spain. The material from the prospective study consisted of cDNA or gDNA derived from T cells, B-cell-depleted T cells, or PBMCs. The dataset comprised deeply sampled blood TCRbeta repertoires from subjects exposed to, actively infected with, or recovered from COVID-19. The repertoires were released in a freely available public database intended as a resource for research on the immune response to SARS-CoV-2. The samples were drawn from two sources: the first 160 participants of the ongoing ImmuneRACE study, and over 950 subjects contributed by 6 global collaborators. A de-identified subject ID, COVID-19 status, age in years and sex were almost always included in the sample metadata. Where available, HLA class I and class II types were taken from metadata supplied by the sample provider and were not determined by assay-based typing.

The paper's findings and limits, for the study overall: The quantity of clinical and demographic metadata differed by source and by participant and was supplied without curation.

Taken from the germline V gene, the CDR1 and CDR2 loops are MDHEN and SYDVKM. The CDR3 has 16 amino acids, counting the end cysteine and phenylalanine. Kept here is only the CDR3 DNA, which spans 48 bases and is read in frame from base 1. Cut back by 6 bases and 0 bases, the V and J ends lie 15 bases apart. TCRbeta CDR3 regions were amplified from genomic DNA using the immunoSEQ Assay, a bias-controlled multiplex PCR. As for the original processing: Within the assay, amplification of reference gene primers was used to estimate how many nucleated cells each sample contained. Sequence reads were collapsed and filtered to measure the absolute abundance of every unique TCRbeta CDR3 rearrangement. Productive Simpson clonality was computed per sample as the square root of Simpson's diversity index over productive rearrangements. TCRdb limited this immuneACCESS table to in-frame rearrangements with V and J called. A share of clones is missing; checked studies link under half to unresolved V genes, and the rest is unexplained. That table furnishes V, J and clone size, whereas the DNA furnished D and trimming. The sample table records roughly 300,000 clones; about nine tenths of these occur just once. The ten largest clonotypes hold 6% to 7% of the sample.

One collaborating source in Seattle enrolled patients during active infection and followed them longitudinally through the course of disease. Whole blood was collected in K2EDTA tubes by collaborating institutions according to the institutions' own protocols. For TCRbeta analysis, collaborators shipped samples in one of three forms: frozen whole blood, isolated PBMCs, or DNA extracted from either of those sample types. Sequencing was carried out using peripheral blood. The sequence was obtained from a woman aged 25 to 45 with COVID-19, enrolled during active disease. This sequence uses TRBV28 and TRBJ2-4; a tentative D match to TRBD1 spans 5 bases. The base sequence is TGTGCCAGCAGAGACTTAGACAGACTAGCCAAAAACATTCAGTACTTC. It encodes CASRDLDRLAKNIQYF.